This TCR beta chain stems from a study of T cell changes during pregnancy in multiple sclerosis. The CDR3 sequence is 17 residues long. From germline, CDR1 is SGHKS and CDR2 YYEKEE (reference sequence). Germline trimming cut 0 bases from V and 1 base from J; bases unmatched to any gene: 2. Produced via immunoSEQ multiplex PCR; TCRdb's table is partial and in-frame only. The top ten clones hold under 0.4% of a sample with under 45,000 clones, 94% of them seen once. This clonotype was obtained from a female donor with multiple sclerosis, enrolled in a pregnancy study. The genes are TRBV5-5 and TRBJ2-6; TRBD1 agrees at 9 bases. This sample comprised CD4+ T cells from peripheral blood mononuclear cells, obtained after pregnancy. CDR3 DNA sequence: TGTGCCAGCAGCTTGGGGACAGGGGTATCTGGGGCCAACGTCCTGACTTTC. This encodes CASSLGTGVSGANVLTF.